This TCR beta chain was documented in a study of T cells in women clearing cervical HPV infection. The data were produced by immunoSEQ multiplex PCR, yet TCRdb's version contains in-frame clones alone and is incomplete. This sample contains 19,000 or so clones. This CDR3 has 18 amino acids. From germline, CDR1 is SGDLS and CDR2 YYNGEE. The V end lost 4 bases, the J end lost 3 bases, and 24 bases lay between the germline ends. For this clone: The DNA ends 3 residues before the CDR3 does, and the rest of the CDR3 is filled in from the germline J gene.

Sequenced sample: blood buffy coat. The V and J genes are TRBV9 and TRBJ2-3; perhaps TRBD2 as D (5 bases). This TCR derives from a woman between 18 and 75 years old with a cervical HPV16 infection that either progressed to CIN3+ or cleared (not recorded which). CDR3 amino acids: CASSSEAIRGWVTDTQYF. The covered CDR3 bases are TGTGCCAGCAGCTCAGAGGCTATCCGCGGGTGGGTGACAGATACG.